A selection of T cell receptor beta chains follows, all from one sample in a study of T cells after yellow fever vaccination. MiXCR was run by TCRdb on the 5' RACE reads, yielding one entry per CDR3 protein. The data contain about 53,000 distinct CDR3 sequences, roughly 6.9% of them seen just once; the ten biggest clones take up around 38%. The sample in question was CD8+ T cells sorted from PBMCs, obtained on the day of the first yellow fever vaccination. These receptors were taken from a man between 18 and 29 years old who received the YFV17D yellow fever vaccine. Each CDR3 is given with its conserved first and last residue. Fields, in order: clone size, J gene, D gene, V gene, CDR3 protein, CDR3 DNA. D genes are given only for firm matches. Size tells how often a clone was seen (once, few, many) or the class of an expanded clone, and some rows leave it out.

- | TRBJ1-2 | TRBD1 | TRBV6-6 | CASSQTGSGYTF | TGTGCCAGCAGCCAGACAGGGTCTGGCTACACCTTC
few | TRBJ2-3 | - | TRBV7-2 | CASSLFGRWEGTDTQYF | TGTGCCAGCAGCTTATTCGGACGGTGGGAAGGCACAGATACGCAGTATTTT
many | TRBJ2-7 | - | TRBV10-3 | CAISPDRSYEQYF | TGTGCCATCAGCCCGGACAGATCCTACGAGCAGTACTTC
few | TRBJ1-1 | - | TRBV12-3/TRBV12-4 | CASSFTGWGTEAFF | TGTGCCAGCAGTTTTACAGGCTGGGGTACTGAAGCTTTCTTT
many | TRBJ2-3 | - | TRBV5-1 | CASRWRGPSTDTQYF | TGCGCCAGCAGATGGAGGGGGCCGAGCACAGATACGCAGTATTTT
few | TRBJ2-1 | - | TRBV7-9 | CASSSSRTDSEIYNEQFF | TGTGCCAGCAGCTCGTCTCGAACGGACAGTGAGATCTACAATGAGCAGTTCTTC
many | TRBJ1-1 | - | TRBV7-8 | CASSLLTEAFF | TGTGCCAGCAGCTTACTCACTGAAGCTTTCTTT
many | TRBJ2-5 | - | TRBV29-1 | CSVEDLRNQETQYF | TGCAGCGTTGAAGACCTGAGGAACCAAGAGACCCAGTACTTC
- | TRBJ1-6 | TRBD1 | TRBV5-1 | CASSGDRGRGDSPLHF | TGCGCCAGCAGCGGGGACAGGGGGCGTGGGGATTCACCCCTCCACTTT
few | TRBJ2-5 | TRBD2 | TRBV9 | CASSVEERGARKETQYF | TGTGCCAGCAGCGTAGAGGAGCGGGGGGCGAGAAAAGAGACCCAGTACTTC
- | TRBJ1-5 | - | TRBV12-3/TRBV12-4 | CASSIHLRGGQPQHF | TGTGCCAGCAGTATCCACCTCCGGGGCGGCCAGCCCCAGCATTTT
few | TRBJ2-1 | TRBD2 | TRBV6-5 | CASSYSLAGSSYNEQFF | TGTGCCAGCAGTTACTCGCTAGCGGGGAGCTCCTACAATGAGCAGTTCTTC
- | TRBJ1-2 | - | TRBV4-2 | CASSLRVSDRTLLGYTF | TGTGCCAGCAGCCTCCGGGTGTCGGACCGGACCCTTCTTGGCTACACCTTC
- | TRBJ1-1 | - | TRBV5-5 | CASRFRENTEAFF | TGTGCCAGCAGGTTCAGGGAGAACACTGAAGCTTTCTTT
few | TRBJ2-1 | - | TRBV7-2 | CASSAWGPISYNEQFF | TGTGCCAGCTCAGCTTGGGGTCCAATCTCCTACAATGAGCAGTTCTTC
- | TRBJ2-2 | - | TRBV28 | CASRTGETNTGELFF | TGTGCCAGCAGGACGGGAGAGACGAACACCGGGGAGCTGTTTTTT
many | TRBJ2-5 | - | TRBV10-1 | CASPGGSAGGETQYF | TGCGCCAGTCCCGGGGGTAGTGCAGGTGGTGAGACCCAGTACTTC
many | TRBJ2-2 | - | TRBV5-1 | CASSVTGTMAGELFF | TGCGCCAGCAGCGTCACCGGGACCATGGCCGGGGAGCTGTTTTTT
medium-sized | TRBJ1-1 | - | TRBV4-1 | CASSPREVAEAFF | TGCGCCAGCAGCCCTAGGGAGGTGGCTGAAGCTTTCTTT
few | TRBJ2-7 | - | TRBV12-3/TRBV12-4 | CASSTAPGHNYEQYF | TGTGCCAGCAGCACCGCCCCGGGACATAACTACGAGCAGTACTTC
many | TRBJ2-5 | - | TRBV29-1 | CSVVTLQETQYF | TGCAGCGTTGTCACCCTCCAAGAGACCCAGTACTTC
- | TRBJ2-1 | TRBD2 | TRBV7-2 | CASSPLLAGGDNEQFF | TGTGCCAGCAGCCCCCTGCTAGCGGGGGGCGACAATGAGCAGTTCTTC
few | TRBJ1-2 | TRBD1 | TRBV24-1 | CATSDSPGQGAIGYTF | TGTGCCACCAGTGATTCTCCGGGACAGGGGGCTATTGGCTACACCTTC
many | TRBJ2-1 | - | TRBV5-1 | CASSLGGNSYNEQFF | TGCGCCAGCAGCTTGGGCGGAAACTCCTACAATGAGCAGTTCTTC
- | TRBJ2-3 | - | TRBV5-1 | CASSGAEIRGDTQYF | TGCGCCAGCAGCGGAGCAGAGATAAGGGGAGATACGCAGTATTTT
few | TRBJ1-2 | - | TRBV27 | CASSLGTLPYGYTF | TGTGCCAGCAGCCTCGGGACGTTACCCTATGGCTACACCTTC
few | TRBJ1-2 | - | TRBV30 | CAWSVRGAPWGYTF | TGTGCCTGGAGTGTACGGGGGGCCCCCTGGGGCTACACCTTC
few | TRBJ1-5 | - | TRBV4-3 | CASSQALDQPQHF | TGCGCCAGCAGCCAAGCGTTAGATCAGCCCCAGCATTTT
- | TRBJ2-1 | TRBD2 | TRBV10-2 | CASDGLAGGPHPNNEQFF | TGCGCCAGCGACGGACTAGCGGGGGGCCCTCACCCGAACAATGAGCAGTTCTTC
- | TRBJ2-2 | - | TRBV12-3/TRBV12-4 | CASSPRLSIGELFF | TGTGCCAGCAGCCCGCGGTTATCTATCGGGGAGCTGTTTTTT
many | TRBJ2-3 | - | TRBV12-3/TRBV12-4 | CASTRTFSSTDTQYF | TGTGCCAGCACCCGGACCTTTTCTAGCACAGATACGCAGTATTTT
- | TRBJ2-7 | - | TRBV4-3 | CASRDEGGGYEQYF | TGCGCCAGCAGAGATGAGGGAGGGGGGTACGAGCAGTACTTC
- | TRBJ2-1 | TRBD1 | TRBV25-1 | CASSERDRGLFGEQFF | TGTGCCAGCAGTGAACGGGACAGGGGGCTGTTTGGTGAGCAGTTCTTC
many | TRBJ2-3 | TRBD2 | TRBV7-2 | CASSGEGSGRPDTQYF | TGTGCCAGCAGCGGAGAGGGTAGCGGGCGGCCAGATACGCAGTATTTT
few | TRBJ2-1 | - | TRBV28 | CASSFRGSSYNEQFF | TGTGCCAGCAGTTTTCGGGGGAGCTCCTACAATGAGCAGTTCTTC
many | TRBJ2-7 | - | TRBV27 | CASGQRAYEQYF | TGTGCCAGTGGACAGCGCGCCTACGAGCAGTACTTC
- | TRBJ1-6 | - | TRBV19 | CASSIGGNNSPLHF | TGTGCCAGTAGTATAGGGGGAAATAATTCACCCCTCCACTTT
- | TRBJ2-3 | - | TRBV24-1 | CATSDLNTLGDTQYF | TGTGCCACCAGTGATTTGAACACTTTGGGGGATACGCAGTATTTT
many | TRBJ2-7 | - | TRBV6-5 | CASSYSSRRGGPHTYEQYF | TGTGCCAGCAGTTACTCATCCCGCAGAGGGGGGCCCCATACCTACGAGCAGTACTTC
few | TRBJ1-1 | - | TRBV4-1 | CASSQLSFSSGTEAFF | TGCGCCAGCAGCCAATTGTCGTTTTCAAGCGGCACTGAAGCTTTCTTT
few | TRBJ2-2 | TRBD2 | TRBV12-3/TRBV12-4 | CASSPTSGGAVGELFF | TGTGCCAGCAGTCCCACTAGCGGGGGGGCGGTCGGGGAGCTGTTTTTT
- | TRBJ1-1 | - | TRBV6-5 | CASSYSQYINTEAFF | TGTGCCAGCAGTTACTCCCAGTATATTAACACTGAAGCTTTCTTT